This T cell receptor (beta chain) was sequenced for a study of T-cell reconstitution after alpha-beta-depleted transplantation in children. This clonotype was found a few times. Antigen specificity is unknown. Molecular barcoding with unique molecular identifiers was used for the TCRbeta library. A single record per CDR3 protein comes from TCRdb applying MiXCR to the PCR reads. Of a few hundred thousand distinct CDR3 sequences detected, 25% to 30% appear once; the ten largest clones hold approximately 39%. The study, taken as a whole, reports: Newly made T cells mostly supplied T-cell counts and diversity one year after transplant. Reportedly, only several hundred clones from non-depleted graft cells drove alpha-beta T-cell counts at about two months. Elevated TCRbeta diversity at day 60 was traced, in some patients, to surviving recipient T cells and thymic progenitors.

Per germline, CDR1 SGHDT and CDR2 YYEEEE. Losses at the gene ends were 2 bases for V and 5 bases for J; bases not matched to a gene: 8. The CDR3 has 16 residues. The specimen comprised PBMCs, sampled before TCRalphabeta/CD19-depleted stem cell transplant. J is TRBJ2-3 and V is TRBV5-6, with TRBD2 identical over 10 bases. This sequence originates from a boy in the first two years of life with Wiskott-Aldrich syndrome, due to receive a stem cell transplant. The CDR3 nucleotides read TGTGCCAGCAGCTTTGAGGGAAGCGGGAGGGGAGATACGCAGTATTTT. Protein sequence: CASSFEGSGRGDTQYF. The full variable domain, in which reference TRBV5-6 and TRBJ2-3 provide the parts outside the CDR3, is DAGVTQSPTHLIKTRGQQVTLRCSPKSGHDTVSWYQQALGQGPQFIFQYYEEEERQRGNFPDRFSGHQFPNYSSELNVNALLLGDSALYLCASSFEGSGRGDTQYFGPGTRLTVL.